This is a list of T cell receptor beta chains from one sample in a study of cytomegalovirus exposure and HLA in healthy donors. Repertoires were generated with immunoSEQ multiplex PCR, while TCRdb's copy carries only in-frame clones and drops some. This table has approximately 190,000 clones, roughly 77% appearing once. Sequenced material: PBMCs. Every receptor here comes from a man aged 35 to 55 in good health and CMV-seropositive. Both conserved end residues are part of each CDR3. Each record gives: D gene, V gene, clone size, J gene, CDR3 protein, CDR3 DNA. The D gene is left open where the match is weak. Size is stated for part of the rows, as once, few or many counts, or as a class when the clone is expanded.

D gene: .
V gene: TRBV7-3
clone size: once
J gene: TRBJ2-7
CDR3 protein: CASSPLGGTEQYF
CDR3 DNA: TGTGCCAGCAGCCCCCTAGGAGGGACCGAGCAGTACTTC

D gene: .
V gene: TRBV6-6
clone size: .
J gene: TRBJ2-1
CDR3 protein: CASIRTESNEQFF
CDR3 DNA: TGTGCCAGCATTCGGACTGAAAGTAATGAGCAGTTCTTC

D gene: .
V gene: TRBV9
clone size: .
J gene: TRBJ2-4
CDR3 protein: CASSADLTGYKNIQYF
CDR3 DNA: TGTGCCAGCAGCGCGGATCTGACAGGATACAAAAACATTCAGTACTTC

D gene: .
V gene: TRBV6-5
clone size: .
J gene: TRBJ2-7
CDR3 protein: CASSYSNRLSF
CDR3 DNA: TGTGCCAGCAGTTACTCGAATCGGTTGTCCTTC

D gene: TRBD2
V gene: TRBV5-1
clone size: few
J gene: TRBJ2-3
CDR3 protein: CASSLRGVAGGSTDTQYF
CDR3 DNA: TGCGCCAGCAGCTTGAGGGGCGTAGCGGGAGGGAGCACAGATACGCAGTATTTT

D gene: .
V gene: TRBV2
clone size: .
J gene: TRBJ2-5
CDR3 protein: CASSDPGVQETQYF
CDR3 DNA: TGTGCCAGCAGCGACCCGGGGGTACAAGAGACCCAGTACTTC

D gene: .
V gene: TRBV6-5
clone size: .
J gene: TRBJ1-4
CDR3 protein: CASSYGGAVDEKLFF
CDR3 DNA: TGTGCCAGCAGTTACGGGGGGGCCGTGGATGAAAAACTGTTTTTT

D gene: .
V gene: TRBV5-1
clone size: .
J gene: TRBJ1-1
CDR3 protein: CASSLRQGQNTEAFF
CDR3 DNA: TGCGCCAGCAGCTTGCGCCAGGGACAGAACACTGAAGCTTTCTTT

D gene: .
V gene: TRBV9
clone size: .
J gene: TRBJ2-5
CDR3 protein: CASSVSSTGETQYF
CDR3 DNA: TGTGCCAGCAGCGTATCCTCTACGGGGGAGACCCAGTACTTC

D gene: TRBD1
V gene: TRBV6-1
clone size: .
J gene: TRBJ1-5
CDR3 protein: CASSEAGTGSNQPQHF
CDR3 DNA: TGTGCCAGCAGTGAAGCGGGGACAGGTAGCAATCAGCCCCAGCATTTT

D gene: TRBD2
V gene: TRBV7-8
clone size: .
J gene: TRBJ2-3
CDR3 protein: CASSFGPAGAVADTQYF
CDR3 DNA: TGTGCCAGCAGCTTTGGCCCAGCGGGAGCGGTCGCAGATACGCAGTATTTT

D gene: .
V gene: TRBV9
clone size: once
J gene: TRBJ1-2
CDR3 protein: CASSPVSGSGYTF
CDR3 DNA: TGTGCCAGCAGCCCCGTGTCGGGGTCAGGCTACACCTTC

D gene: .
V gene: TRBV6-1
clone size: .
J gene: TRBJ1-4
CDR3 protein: CASRSTEGLFF
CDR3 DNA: TGTGCCAGCAGATCCACCGAGGGACTGTTTTTT

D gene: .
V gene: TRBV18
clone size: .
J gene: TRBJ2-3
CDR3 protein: CATREGARGTQYF
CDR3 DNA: TGTGCCACCCGCGAGGGAGCCAGGGGTACGCAGTATTTT

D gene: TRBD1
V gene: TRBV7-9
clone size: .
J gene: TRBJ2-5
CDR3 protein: CASSRGQGSSETQYF
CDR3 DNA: TGTGCCAGTTCCAGAGGACAGGGGTCCTCAGAGACCCAGTACTTC

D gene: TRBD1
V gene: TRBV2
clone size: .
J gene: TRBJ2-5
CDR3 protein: CASSPRTGEWGQYF
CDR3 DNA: TGTGCCAGCAGCCCGAGGACAGGTGAATGGGGCCAGTACTTC

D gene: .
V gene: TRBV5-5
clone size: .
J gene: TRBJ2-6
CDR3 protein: CASSLDSRSGANVLTF
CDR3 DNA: TGTGCCAGCAGCCTAGACAGTCGCTCTGGGGCCAACGTCCTGACTTTC

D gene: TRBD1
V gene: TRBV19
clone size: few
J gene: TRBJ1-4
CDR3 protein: CASRIGDRGGEKLFF
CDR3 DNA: TGTGCCAGTAGGATCGGGGACAGGGGAGGAGAAAAACTGTTTTTT

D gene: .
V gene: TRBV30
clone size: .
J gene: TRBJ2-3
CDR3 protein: CAWSVDTTDTQYF
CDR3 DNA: TGTGCCTGGAGTGTTGACACCACAGATACGCAGTATTTT

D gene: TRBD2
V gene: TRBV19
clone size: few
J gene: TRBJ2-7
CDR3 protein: CASSGLAAQVISEQYF
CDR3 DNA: TGTGCCAGTAGTGGTCTAGCGGCCCAAGTTATCAGCGAGCAGTACTTC

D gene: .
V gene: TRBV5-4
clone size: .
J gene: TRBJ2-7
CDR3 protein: CASSLVGQGYEQYF
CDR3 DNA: TGTGCCAGCAGCTTGGTTGGACAAGGCTACGAGCAGTACTTC

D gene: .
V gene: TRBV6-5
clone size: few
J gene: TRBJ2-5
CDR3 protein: CASRPGGLGETQYF
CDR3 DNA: TGTGCCAGCAGGCCCGGAGGCCTCGGGGAGACCCAGTACTTC

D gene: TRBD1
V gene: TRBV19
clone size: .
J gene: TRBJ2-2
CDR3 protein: CASSDRANTGELFF
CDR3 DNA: TGTGCCAGTAGTGACAGGGCGAACACCGGGGAGCTGTTTTTT

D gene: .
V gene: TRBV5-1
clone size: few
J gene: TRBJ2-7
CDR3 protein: CASSLSSGEQYF
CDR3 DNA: TGCGCCAGCAGCTTGAGCTCCGGCGAGCAGTACTTC

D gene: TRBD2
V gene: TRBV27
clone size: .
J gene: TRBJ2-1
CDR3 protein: CASSWGAGFSYNEQFF
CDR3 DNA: TGTGCCAGCAGTTGGGGAGCGGGATTCTCCTACAATGAGCAGTTCTTC

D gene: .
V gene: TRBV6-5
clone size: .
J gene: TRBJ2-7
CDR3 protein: CASSTGLEGGHEQYF
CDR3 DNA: TGTGCCAGCAGTACTGGGTTGGAGGGAGGCCACGAGCAGTACTTC

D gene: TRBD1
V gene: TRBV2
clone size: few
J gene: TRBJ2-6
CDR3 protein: CASTKGSTGVGANVLTF
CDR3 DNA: TGTGCCAGCACCAAGGGGTCCACAGGGGTTGGGGCCAACGTCCTGACTTTC

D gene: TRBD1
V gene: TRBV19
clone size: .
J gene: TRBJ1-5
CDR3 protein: CASSINRGFIQPQHF
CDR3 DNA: TGTGCCAGTAGTATAAACAGGGGTTTTATTCAGCCCCAGCATTTT

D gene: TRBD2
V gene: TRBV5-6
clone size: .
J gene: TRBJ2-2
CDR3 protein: CASSLGGGLAHTGELFF
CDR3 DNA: TGTGCCAGCAGCTTGGGAGGGGGACTAGCTCACACCGGGGAGCTGTTTTTT

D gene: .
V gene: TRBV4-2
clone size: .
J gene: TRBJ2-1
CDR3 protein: CASSIDYEQFF
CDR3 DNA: TGTGCCAGCAGCATAGACTATGAGCAGTTCTTC

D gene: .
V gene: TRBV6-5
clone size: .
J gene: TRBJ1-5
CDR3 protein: CASSQTRGNQPQHF
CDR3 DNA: TGTGCCAGCAGTCAGACACGAGGCAATCAGCCCCAGCATTTT

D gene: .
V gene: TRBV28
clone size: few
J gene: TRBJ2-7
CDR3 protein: CASSRAPYEQYF
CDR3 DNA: TGTGCCAGCAGCCGCGCCCCCTACGAGCAGTACTTC

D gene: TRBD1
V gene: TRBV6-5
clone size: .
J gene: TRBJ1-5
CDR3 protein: CASSRQGEGNQPQHF
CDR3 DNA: TGTGCCAGCAGTAGACAGGGGGAGGGGAATCAGCCCCAGCATTTT

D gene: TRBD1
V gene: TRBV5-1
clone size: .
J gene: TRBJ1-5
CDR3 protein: CASSLEQGTPQHF
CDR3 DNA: TGCGCCAGCAGCTTGGAACAGGGGACGCCCCAGCATTTT

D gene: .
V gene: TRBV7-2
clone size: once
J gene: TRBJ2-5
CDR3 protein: CASSLVVGGGGETQYF
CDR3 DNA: TGTGCCAGCAGCTTAGTTGTGGGGGGTGGGGGGGAGACCCAGTACTTC

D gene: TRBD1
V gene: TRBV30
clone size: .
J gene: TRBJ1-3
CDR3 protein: CAWSVLRDRWSGNTIYF
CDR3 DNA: TGTGCCTGGAGTGTTTTGAGGGACAGGTGGTCTGGAAACACCATATATTTT

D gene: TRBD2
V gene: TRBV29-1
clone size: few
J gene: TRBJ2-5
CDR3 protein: CSVELETSGLNF
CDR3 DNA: TGCAGCGTTGAATTGGAAACTAGCGGCCTAAACTTC

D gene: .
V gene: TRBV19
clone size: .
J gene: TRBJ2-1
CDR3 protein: CASLGGGLGRAASWQFF
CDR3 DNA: TGTGCCAGTTTAGGGGGGGGTTTGGGTCGAGCAGCAAGTTGGCAGTTCTTC

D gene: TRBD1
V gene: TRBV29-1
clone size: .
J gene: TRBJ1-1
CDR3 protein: CSVEGDREAFF
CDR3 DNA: TGCAGCGTTGAAGGGGACAGGGAAGCTTTCTTT

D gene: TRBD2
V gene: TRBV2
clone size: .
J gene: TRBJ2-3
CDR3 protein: CASSGLAGGTVTQYF
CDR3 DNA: TGTGCCAGCAGTGGACTAGCGGGGGGGACCGTCACGCAGTATTTT

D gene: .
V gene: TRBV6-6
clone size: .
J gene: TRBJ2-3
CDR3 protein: CASKMGGDTQYF
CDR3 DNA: TGTGCCAGCAAAATGGGGGGAGATACGCAGTATTTT